A selection of T cell receptor beta chains follows, all from one sample in a study of cytomegalovirus exposure and HLA in healthy donors. The table came from immunoSEQ multiplex PCR; TCRdb's copy has only in-frame clones and leaves some out. Of under 200,000 clones in the sample, roughly four fifths were seen once. Sequences were obtained from PBMCs. Receptors originate from a woman aged 40 to 49 in good health and CMV-seronegative. CDR3s include the opening cysteine and the closing phenylalanine or tryptophan. D genes are given only for firm matches. Clone size is given for some rows only: seen once, a few or many times, or a class if the clone is expanded.

D: NA; size: NA; J: TRBJ1-1; V: TRBV5-1; CDR3: CASSLRENTEAFF; DNA: TGCGCCAGCAGCTTGCGGGAAAACACTGAAGCTTTCTTT
D: NA; size: NA; J: TRBJ1-3; V: TRBV6-1; CDR3: CASISRGGSQNTIYF; DNA: TGTGCCAGCATTTCGCGCGGGGGATCCCAGAACACCATATATTTT
D: TRBD1; size: NA; J: TRBJ2-7; V: TRBV2; CDR3: CASIEGADYEQYF; DNA: TGTGCCAGCATAGAGGGGGCTGACTACGAGCAGTACTTC
D: NA; size: NA; J: TRBJ2-3; V: TRBV19; CDR3: CASREGLTDTQYF; DNA: TGTGCCAGTAGGGAGGGGCTCACAGATACGCAGTATTTT
D: TRBD1; size: NA; J: TRBJ2-7; V: TRBV5-1; CDR3: CASSWTGLDEQYF; DNA: TGCGCCAGCAGCTGGACAGGGTTGGACGAGCAGTACTTC
D: TRBD2; size: NA; J: TRBJ2-5; V: TRBV4-1; CDR3: CASSQVRGGQETQYF; DNA: TGCGCCAGCAGCCAAGTCCGCGGGGGTCAAGAGACCCAGTACTTC
D: NA; size: NA; J: TRBJ1-1; V: TRBV29-1; CDR3: CSVGDEGHGPFHTEAFF; DNA: TGCAGCGTGGGGGACGAGGGACACGGTCCTTTTCACACTGAAGCTTTCTTT
D: TRBD2; size: NA; J: TRBJ2-1; V: TRBV19; CDR3: CASSILAGNVVEQFF; DNA: TGTGCCAGTAGTATACTAGCGGGGAACGTAGTTGAGCAGTTCTTC
D: TRBD2; size: few; J: TRBJ2-3; V: TRBV6-1; CDR3: CASSEARLAGVTDTQYF; DNA: TGTGCCAGCAGTGAAGCTAGACTAGCGGGGGTCACAGATACGCAGTATTTT
D: NA; size: NA; J: TRBJ2-5; V: TRBV5-1; CDR3: CASSFGQQETQYF; DNA: TGCGCCAGCAGCTTCGGACAGCAAGAGACCCAGTACTTC
D: TRBD2; size: NA; J: TRBJ2-7; V: TRBV7-9; CDR3: CSSSWDYYEQYF; DNA: TGTTCCAGCAGCTGGGACTACTACGAGCAGTACTTC
D: TRBD1; size: few; J: TRBJ1-1; V: TRBV4-2; CDR3: CASSQTGQGNTEAFF; DNA: TGTGCCAGCAGCCAAACAGGACAGGGGAACACTGAAGCTTTCTTT
D: NA; size: NA; J: TRBJ2-7; V: TRBV10-2; CDR3: CASSDGGAYEQYF; DNA: TGCGCCAGCAGTGATGGGGGGGCTTACGAGCAGTACTTC
D: NA; size: NA; J: TRBJ1-5; V: TRBV2; CDR3: CATRRGGRNQPQHF; DNA: TGTGCCACCCGGAGGGGGGGGAGGAATCAGCCCCAGCATTTT
D: TRBD2; size: NA; J: TRBJ2-4; V: TRBV4-1; CDR3: CASSQPLGGGYGNIQYF; DNA: TGCGCCAGCAGCCAGCCCTTAGGCGGGGGGTATGGAAACATTCAGTACTTC
D: TRBD2; size: NA; J: TRBJ2-3; V: TRBV7-9; CDR3: CASSLTGGGAVTDTQYF; DNA: TGTGCCAGCAGCTTAACAGGCGGGGGGGCCGTCACAGATACGCAGTATTTT
D: NA; size: NA; J: TRBJ2-1; V: TRBV19; CDR3: CASSKYYNEQFF; DNA: TGTGCCAGTAGTAAATACTACAATGAGCAGTTCTTC
D: NA; size: NA; J: TRBJ2-5; V: TRBV21-1; CDR3: CASSKERQGAFNF; DNA: TGTGCCAGCAGCAAAGAGCGGCAGGGGGCCTTCAACTTC
D: TRBD1; size: NA; J: TRBJ1-4; V: TRBV5-1; CDR3: CASSLNGQGAVEKLFF; DNA: TGCGCCAGCAGCTTGAACGGACAGGGGGCGGTTGAAAAACTGTTTTTT
D: TRBD2; size: NA; J: TRBJ2-3; V: TRBV9; CDR3: CASSVGPSGGTDTQYF; DNA: TGTGCCAGCAGCGTAGGGCCTAGCGGGGGCACAGATACGCAGTATTTT
D: NA; size: NA; J: TRBJ2-7; V: TRBV6-6; CDR3: CASKEGGAYEQYF; DNA: TGTGCCAGCAAGGAAGGCGGGGCCTACGAGCAGTACTTC
D: TRBD2; size: NA; J: TRBJ2-3; V: TRBV4-1; CDR3: CASSQKREGGQTDTQYF; DNA: TGCGCCAGCAGCCAAAAAAGAGAGGGAGGGCAGACAGATACGCAGTATTTT
D: NA; size: NA; J: TRBJ1-1; V: TRBV7-9; CDR3: CASSLDPGVNTEAFF; DNA: TGTGCCAGCAGCTTAGATCCAGGGGTGAACACTGAAGCTTTCTTT
D: TRBD1; size: once; J: TRBJ1-4; V: TRBV7-9; CDR3: CASSDRDRSNEKLFF; DNA: TGTGCCAGCAGCGACCGGGACAGGAGTAATGAAAAACTGTTTTTT
D: NA; size: NA; J: TRBJ1-2; V: TRBV5-1; CDR3: CASSPKEGYYGYTF; DNA: TGCGCCAGCAGCCCCAAGGAGGGTTACTATGGCTACACCTTC
D: NA; size: NA; J: TRBJ1-2; V: TRBV2; CDR3: CASIREDYDYTF; DNA: TGTGCCAGCATACGGGAGGACTATGACTACACCTTC
D: TRBD1; size: NA; J: TRBJ1-5; V: TRBV2; CDR3: CASSADRDQPQHF; DNA: TGTGCCAGCAGCGCAGACAGGGACCAGCCCCAGCATTTT
D: NA; size: NA; J: TRBJ2-5; V: TRBV7-9; CDR3: CASSLGRQVPGETQYF; DNA: TGTGCCAGCAGCTTAGGGAGACAGGTGCCCGGGGAGACCCAGTACTTC
D: NA; size: NA; J: TRBJ1-1; V: TRBV5-1; CDR3: CASSYGHGGPNTEAFF; DNA: TGCGCCAGCAGCTATGGCCATGGGGGCCCGAACACTGAAGCTTTCTTT
D: TRBD1; size: NA; J: TRBJ1-2; V: TRBV14; CDR3: CASSHGTAYGYTF; DNA: TGTGCCAGCAGCCACGGGACAGCCTATGGCTACACCTTC
D: TRBD1; size: NA; J: TRBJ1-2; V: TRBV5-1; CDR3: CASSPTQPTGGLYGYTF; DNA: TGCGCCAGCAGCCCTACACAACCGACAGGGGGCCTTTATGGCTACACCTTC